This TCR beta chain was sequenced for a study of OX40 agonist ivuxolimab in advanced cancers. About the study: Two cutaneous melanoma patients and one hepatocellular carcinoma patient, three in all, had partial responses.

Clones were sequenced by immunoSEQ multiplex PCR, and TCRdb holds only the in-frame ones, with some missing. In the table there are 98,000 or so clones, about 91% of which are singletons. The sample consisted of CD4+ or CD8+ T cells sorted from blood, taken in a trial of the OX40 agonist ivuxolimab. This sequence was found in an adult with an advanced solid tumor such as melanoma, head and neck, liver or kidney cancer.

CDR3 amino acids: CASSLGVTEAFF. CDR3 in DNA: TGTGCCAGCAGCTTAGGGGTCACTGAAGCTTTCTTT. The rearrangement uses TRBV7-8 and TRBJ1-1; the D is unclear. Trimming shortened V by 1 base and J by 4 bases, and 4 bases separated the two germline ends. Looked up from germline, CDR1 is SGHVS and CDR2 is FQNEAQ. CDR3 size: 12 residues.